These 28 T cell receptor beta chains share one sample of origin, sequenced in a study of shared clonotypes between healthy human individuals (dated by TCRdb to 2020 to 2021). The library was generated by the immunoSEQ multiplex PCR assay. TCRdb provides this immuneACCESS table in a form limited to in-frame rearrangements. Some clones are lacking; in checked studies, under half of them reflect an unresolved V gene, and why the rest are absent is not known. This sample is represented by about 470,000 clones; roughly 80% of them were singletons. The leading ten clones occupy approximately 13% of the sample. The sequencing sample was made of PBMCs. These receptors came from a woman aged 40-49 years in good health. Some clones in this sample may be carry-over from other donors' samples.

V is TRBV18 and J is TRBJ1-1; weak D call: TRBD1 (5 bases). This CDR3 comprises 14 residues. The V end was cut by 2 bases, the J end by 10 bases, with 17 bases between. From germline, CDR1 is KGHSH and CDR2 LQKENI. This CDR3 is CASSPAGTQGRAFF. Written as DNA, the CDR3 is TGTGCCAGCTCACCAGCGGGGACCCAAGGTCGAGCTTTCTTT.

Only a few counts were recorded for this clone. The rearrangement uses TRBV7-9 and TRBJ1-5, with a weak D call TRBD1 (5 bases). V was cut by 5 bases and J by 1 base, with 9 bases left in between. CDR3 length: 14 amino acids. Germline assignment: CDR1 SEHNR and CDR2 FQNEAQ (reference sequence). CDR3 amino acids: CASSDDRSNQPQHF. CDR3 nucleotide sequence: TGTGCCAGCAGCGATGACAGAAGCAATCAGCCCCAGCATTTT.

The V call is TRBV18, the J call TRBJ2-5; TRBD2 aligns across 9 bases. The V gene's germline CDR1 is KGHSH and CDR2 LQKENI. This CDR3 spans 14 amino acids. The J segment lost 1 base and the V segment lost 3 bases, leaving 0 bases of the junction unmatched. The CDR3 region is CASSPGLAQETQYF. The CDR3 DNA sequence: TGTGCCAGCTCACCGGGACTAGCCCAAGAGACCCAGTACTTC.

This chain joins TRBV6-5 and TRBJ1-2, with D perhaps TRBD1 (5 bases). The CDR3 has 12 residues. V lost 6 bases and J lost 8, with 13 bases in between. In germline, CDR1 is MNHEY, CDR2 SVGAGI. CDR3 in amino acids: CASRPRVEGYTF. The CDR3 coding sequence is TGTGCCAGCAGACCCAGGGTTGAGGGCTACACCTTC.

This chain uses TRBV7-6 with TRBJ1-5, with D possibly matching TRBD1 (5 bases). Germline CDR1 is SGHVS and CDR2 is FNYEAQ. The CDR3 contains 14 residues. Trimming removed 5 bases at V and 7 bases at J, with 15 bases between. DNA for the CDR3: TGTGCCAGCAGCCCCGTGGGGACCTCCCAGCCCCAGCATTTT. Amino acid sequence: CASSPVGTSQPQHF.

A few counts support this clone. J is TRBJ1-2 and V is TRBV27; D not certain. CDR1 is MNHEY and CDR2 is SMNVEV in the germline V gene (reference sequence). V lost 6 bases to trimming and J lost 8 bases, with 16 bases between them. The CDR3 loop spans 13 amino acids. The CDR3 protein is CASSRRDLRGYTF. CDR3 coding DNA: TGTGCCAGCAGCCGCCGGGATCTTAGGGGCTACACCTTC.

The V call is TRBV6-4, the J call TRBJ1-2; D is undetermined. V lost 4 bases to trimming and J lost 7 bases, with 10 bases between them. This CDR3 is built from 12 residues. Germline V gene lookup returns CDR1 MRHNA and CDR2 SNTAGT. CDR3 coding DNA: TGTGCCAGCAGTGCCAGGATGGGTGGCTACACCTTC. This sequence encodes CASSARMGGYTF.

This clone was seen more than once but under ten times. This chain uses TRBV10-3 with TRBJ1-2; D might be TRBD1 (5 bases). In germline, CDR1 is ENHRY, CDR2 SYGVKD. Trimming took 4 bases from V and 2 from J, leaving 11 bases between them. The CDR3 sequence is 14 residues long. The CDR3 reads CAISGSDSNYGYTF. The DNA of the CDR3 is TGTGCCATCAGTGGAAGCGACAGCAACTATGGCTACACCTTC.

There are a few counts of this clone. Other DNA sequences in the same sample also yield this CDR3. This rearrangement joins TRBV5-1 to TRBJ2-7; tentatively, D is TRBD1 (5 bases). Germline CDR1 reads SGHRS; CDR2 reads YFSETQ. The CDR3 spans 12 residues. V was trimmed by 1 base and J by 5 bases, leaving 7 bases between them. CDR3 sequence (DNA): TGCGCCAGCAGCTTGCAGGGCCACGAGCAGTACTTC. It translates to CASSLQGHEQYF.

This clone showed up just a few times. This chain links TRBV27 with TRBJ1-4; no clear D gene. Germline V lookup: CDR1 MNHEY, CDR2 SMNVEV (reference sequence). This CDR3 is 13 amino acids long. Between the trimmed V and J ends, which lost 3 bases and 4 bases, there was a span of 6 bases. The CDR3 protein is CASSLRINEKLFF. The DNA of the CDR3 is TGTGCCAGCAGTTTGCGGATTAATGAAAAACTGTTTTTT.

V and J are TRBV15 and TRBJ2-5, with D possibly being TRBD1 (5 bases). The CDR3 totals 14 residues. Between the trimmed V and J ends, which lost 6 bases and 4 bases, there was a span of 15 bases. CDR1 is LNHNV, CDR2 YYDKDF, per germline (reference sequence). In nucleotides, the CDR3 is TGTGCCACCAGTCCCGGACATGACTTAGAGACCCAGTACTTC. Translation: CATSPGHDLETQYF.

V is TRBV19 and J is TRBJ1-1, with D unresolved. With 3 bases removed from V and 0 bases from J, the gap between germline ends came to 14 bases. The CDR3 covers 16 residues. In germline, CDR1 is LNHDA, CDR2 SQIVND (reference sequence). The CDR3 protein is CASSISATTLNTEAFF. In DNA, the CDR3 is TGTGCCAGTAGTATCTCGGCAACGACATTGAACACTGAAGCTTTCTTT.

The chain combines TRBV19 with TRBJ1-4, with D possibly being TRBD1 (6 bases). The germline V gene encodes CDR1 LNHDA and CDR2 SQIVND (reference sequence). The CDR3 spans 16 residues. V was cut by 3 bases and J by 8 bases, with 19 bases left in between. The CDR3 nucleotides are TGTGCCAGTAGTATTGGGACAAGTCCTCGTTCCGAAAAACTGTTTTTT. Encoded protein: CASSIGTSPRSEKLFF.

The chain is built from TRBV4-3 and TRBJ1-1; a weak D match, TRBD1 (5 bases). This CDR3 is 13 amino acids long. Trimming took off 1 base at V and 11 bases at J, with 14 bases between the two ends. Per germline, CDR1 LGHNA and CDR2 YSLEER. CDR3 sequence reads: CASSQGLGGRAFF. For the CDR3, the DNA is TGCGCCAGCAGCCAAGGCCTGGGGGGTCGCGCTTTCTTT.

V is TRBV7-9 and J is TRBJ1-1, with D possibly TRBD1 on 6 matching bases. This CDR3 has 17 residues. The V end lost 7 bases, the J end lost 5 bases, and 26 bases lay between the germline ends. The germline V gene encodes CDR1 SEHNR and CDR2 FQNEAQ (reference sequence). The CDR3 DNA follows: TGTGCCAGCACCACCCTACAAACAGGGAAAGGGACGACTGAAGCTTTCTTT. Its translation is CASTTLQTGKGTTEAFF. Drawing the rest from reference TRBV7-9 and TRBJ1-1, the complete variable domain is DTGVSQNPRHKITKRGQNVTFRCDPISEHNRLYWYRQTLGQGPEFLTYFQNEAQLEKSRLLSDRFSAERPKGSFSTLEIQRTEQGDSAMYLCASTTLQTGKGTTEAFFGQGTRLTVV.

The chain has TRBV28 and TRBJ1-2; D is ambiguous. Germline CDR1 is MDHEN and CDR2 is SYDVKM. V dropped 5 bases and J dropped 4 bases, with 11 bases sitting between them. This CDR3 region has 13 residues. For the CDR3, the DNA is TGTGCCAGCAGTCTCCCGGGTTTCTATGGCTACACCTTC. The encoded protein is CASSLPGFYGYTF.

Comment on this clone: A junction end diverges from the germline sequence, so it may reflect a read error. The chain carries TRBV5-8 and TRBJ2-3, with TRBD2 as a possible D gene (5 bases). Germline CDR1 reads SGHTS; CDR2 reads YDEGEE. The CDR3 contains 14 residues. CDR3 DNA sequence: TGTGCCAGCAGCGCTTCTAGCAGCAGAGATACGCAGTATTTT. Amino acid sequence: CASSASSSRDTQYF. Full variable domain (outside the CDR3, taken from reference TRBV5-8 and TRBJ2-3): EAGVTQSPTHLIKTRGQQATLRCSPISGHTSVYWYQQALGLGLQFLLWYDEGEERNRGNFPPRFSGRQFPNYSSELNVNALELEDSALYLCASSASSSRDTQYFGPGTRLTVL.

The V gene is TRBV2, the J gene TRBJ2-2; TRBD2 matches 15 bases. Germline lookup yields CDR1 SNHLY and CDR2 FYNNEI. This CDR3 is 15 amino acids long. With V trimmed by 11 bases and J by 6 bases, 7 bases remained unmatched. The CDR3 nucleotides read TGTGCCGTACCGGGACTAGCGGGAGGTCCCGGGGAGCTGTTTTTT. This sequence encodes CAVPGLAGGPGELFF. Filled out from reference TRBV2 and TRBJ2-2, the complete variable domain reads EPEVTQTPSHQVTQMGQEVILRCVPISNHLYFYWYRQILGQKVEFLVSFYNNEISEKSEIFDDQFSVERPDGSNFTLKIRSTKLEDSAMYFCAVPGLAGGPGELFFGEGSRLTVL.

This chain links TRBV5-1 with TRBJ2-3, with TRBD1 matching over 11 bases. The junction had 5 bases not matched to a gene; V was cut back by 0 bases and J by 5 bases. Germline V gives CDR1 SGHRS, CDR2 YFSETQ. The length of the CDR3 is 16 residues. The CDR3 DNA sequence: TGCGCCAGCAGCTTGGGGACAGGGGGCTGGGAAGATACGCAGTATTTT. This gives the protein CASSLGTGGWEDTQYF.

The chain uses TRBV10-2 and TRBJ1-5, with 8 bases that match TRBD1. Per the germline V gene, CDR1 is WSHSY and CDR2 is SAAADI. The CDR3 loop spans 15 amino acids. Trimming took 4 bases from V and 4 from J; bases not matched to a gene: 6. In nucleotides, the CDR3 is TGCGCCAGCAGTGGATCTGGACAGGGAAATCAGCCCCAGCATTTT. Protein product: CASSGSGQGNQPQHF.

This clone was picked up one time. The chain joins TRBV4-2 to TRBJ2-2; D is perhaps TRBD1 or TRBD2 (5 bases each). The CDR3 sequence is 20 residues long. Between the trimmed V and J ends, which lost 2 bases and 0 bases, there was a span of 22 bases. Germline assignment: CDR1 LGHNA and CDR2 YNFKEQ. CDR3 DNA sequence: TGTGCCAGCAGCCAAATTAGGACCCCAGGGTGGGGAGCGAACACCGGGGAGCTGTTTTTT. This translates into CASSQIRTPGWGANTGELFF.

The chain joins TRBV7-8 to TRBJ2-1; 7 nucleotides match TRBD2. The trim removed 5 bases at V and 4 bases at J, leaving 8 bases unmatched. This CDR3 region has 15 residues. Germline V lookup: CDR1 SGHVS, CDR2 FQNEAQ. CDR3 region: CASSRPSGLYNEQFF. Written as DNA, the CDR3 is TGTGCCAGCAGCCGACCTAGCGGCCTATACAATGAGCAGTTCTTC.

This chain connects TRBV27 to TRBJ2-1, with D unclear. The ends were cut back, 1 base at V and 5 bases at J, with 6 bases in the middle. Looked up from germline, CDR1 is MNHEY and CDR2 is SMNVEV (reference sequence). The length of the CDR3 is 13 residues. This chain's CDR3 is CASSLYAHNEQFF. CDR3 nucleotide sequence: TGTGCCAGCAGTTTATATGCCCACAATGAGCAGTTCTTC.

The chain recombines TRBV11-2 with TRBJ2-4, with 7 bases identical to TRBD1. The CDR3 extends over 19 amino acids. Germline CDR1 SGHAT, CDR2 FQNNGV. J lost 1 base, V lost 5 bases, and 17 bases had no gene match. For the CDR3, the DNA is TGTGCCAGCAGCCCCCGGACAGCCCTTCTGGACAGGGCCAAAAACATTCAGTACTTC. Residues: CASSPRTALLDRAKNIQYF.

This sequence joins TRBV11-3 and TRBJ2-3; unclear D gene. V shed 5 bases and J shed 5 bases, with 8 bases lying between them. The CDR3 spans 12 residues. Germline V gene data show CDR1 as SGHNT and CDR2 as YENEEA. This CDR3 reads CASSQSVDTQYF. The DNA for the CDR3 is TGTGCCAGCAGCCAATCGGTAGATACGCAGTATTTT.

CDR3: CASGTTSGIGSYNEQFF. CDR3 DNA sequence: TGCGCCAGCGGAACGACTAGCGGGATTGGTTCCTACAATGAGCAGTTCTTC. The rearrangement uses TRBV10-2 and TRBJ2-1, with 11 bases matching TRBD2. Trimming removed 8 bases from V and 1 base from J; junction bases left unmatched: 10. The germline gives CDR1 WSHSY, CDR2 SAAADI. The CDR3 sequence is 17 residues long.

This chain joins TRBV18 and TRBJ2-1; 9 nucleotides line up with TRBD2. CDR1 is KGHSH and CDR2 is LQKENI in the germline V gene. Trimming removed 3 bases from V and 4 bases from J; junction bases left unmatched: 4. The CDR3 extends over 15 amino acids. The CDR3 nucleotides read TGTGCCAGCTCACCCTGGACTAGCGAATACAATGAGCAGTTCTTC. This sequence encodes CASSPWTSEYNEQFF.

V usage is TRBV7-9 and J usage is TRBJ2-3; the D call may be TRBD1 or TRBD2 (5 bases each). This CDR3 is built from 13 residues. The V end was cut by 4 bases, the J end by 10 bases, with 15 bases between. Germline loops: CDR1 SEHNR, CDR2 FQNEAQ (reference sequence). In DNA, the CDR3 is TGTGCCAGCAGCTATTCCCGCCCGGGACCGCAGTATTTT. It codes for CASSYSRPGPQYF.